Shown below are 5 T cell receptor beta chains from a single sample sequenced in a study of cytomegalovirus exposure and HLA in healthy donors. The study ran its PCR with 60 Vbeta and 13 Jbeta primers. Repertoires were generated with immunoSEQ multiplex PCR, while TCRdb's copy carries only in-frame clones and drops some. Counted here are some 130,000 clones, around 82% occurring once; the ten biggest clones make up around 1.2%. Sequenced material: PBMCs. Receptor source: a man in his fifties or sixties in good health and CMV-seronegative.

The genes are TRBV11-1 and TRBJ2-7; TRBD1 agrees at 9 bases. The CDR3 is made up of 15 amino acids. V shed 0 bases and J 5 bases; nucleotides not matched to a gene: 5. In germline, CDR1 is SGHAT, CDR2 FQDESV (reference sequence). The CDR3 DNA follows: TGTGCCAGCAGCTTAGCGGGACAGGGAGGAGACGAGCAGTACTTC. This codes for CASSLAGQGGDEQYF.

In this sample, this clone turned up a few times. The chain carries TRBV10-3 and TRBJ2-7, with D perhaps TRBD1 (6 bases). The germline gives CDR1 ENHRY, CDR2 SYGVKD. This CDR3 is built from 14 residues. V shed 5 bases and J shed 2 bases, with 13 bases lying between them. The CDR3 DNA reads TGTGCCATCAGTACCACAGGGACCACCTACGAGCAGTACTTC. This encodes CAISTTGTTYEQYF.

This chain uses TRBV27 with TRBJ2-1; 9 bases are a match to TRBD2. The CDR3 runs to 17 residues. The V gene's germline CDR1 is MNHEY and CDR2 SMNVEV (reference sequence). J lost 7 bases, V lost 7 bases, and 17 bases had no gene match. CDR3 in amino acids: CASTPGLAQWPSNEQFF. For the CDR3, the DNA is TGTGCCAGCACCCCGGGACTAGCTCAATGGCCTTCAAATGAGCAGTTCTTC.

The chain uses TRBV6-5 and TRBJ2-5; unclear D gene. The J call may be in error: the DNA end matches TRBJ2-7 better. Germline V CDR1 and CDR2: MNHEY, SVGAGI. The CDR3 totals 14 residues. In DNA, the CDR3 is TGTGCCAGCAACGCCGGCAGCGCCCCCTACGAGCAGTACTTC. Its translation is CASNAGSAPYEQYF.

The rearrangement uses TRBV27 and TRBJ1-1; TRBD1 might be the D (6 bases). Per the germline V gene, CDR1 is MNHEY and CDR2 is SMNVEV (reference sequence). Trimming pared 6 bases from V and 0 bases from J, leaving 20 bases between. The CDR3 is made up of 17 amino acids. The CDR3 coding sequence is TGTGCCAGCAGCCAGACCCCCTGGACAGTCATGAACACTGAAGCTTTCTTT. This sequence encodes CASSQTPWTVMNTEAFF.